A selection of T cell receptor beta chains follows, all from one sample in a study of post-analysis software for immune sequencing data. MiXCR, applied by TCRdb to the PCR reads, yields one record per CDR3 protein. The repertoire holds over 700,000 distinct CDR3 sequences, with 25% to 30% as singletons. Sequencing was carried out using blood. Receptors originate from a girl aged 10 to 17 with multiple sclerosis. Each CDR3 is given with its conserved first and last residue. The order of the fields is V gene, CDR3 length, J gene, clone size, D gene, CDR3 DNA, CDR3 protein. The D gene is left open where the match is weak. Some rows have no size entry. The others give once, few or many, or a class for an expanded clone.

V: TRBV5-1
length: 16
J: TRBJ2-7
size: once
D: TRBD1
DNA: TGCGCCAGCAGCTTTGGAGGGGGGACAGGGTTTTACGAGCAGTACTTC
CDR3: CASSFGGGTGFYEQYF

V: TRBV6-6
length: 11
J: TRBJ2-5
size: many
D: NA
DNA: TGTGCCAGCACTAATCGGGAGACCCAGTACTTC
CDR3: CASTNRETQYF

V: TRBV28
length: 16
J: TRBJ2-7
size: NA
D: NA
DNA: TGTGCCAGCAGTTCGTTAGGGGGGGTCCCCTCCTACGAGCAGTACTTC
CDR3: CASSSLGGVPSYEQYF

V: TRBV27
length: 14
J: TRBJ1-6
size: few
D: NA
DNA: TGTGCCAGCAGTCTGGGGGGGCTAGGGCCACCCCTCCACTTT
CDR3: CASSLGGLGPPLHF

V: TRBV29-1
length: 11
J: TRBJ2-1
size: NA
D: NA
DNA: TGCAGCGGCGGCGGGGACAATGAGCAGTTCTTC
CDR3: CSGGGDNEQFF

V: TRBV12-3/TRBV12-4
length: 13
J: TRBJ1-5
size: NA
D: NA
DNA: TGTGCCAGCAGTTACAGGGCCGATCAGCCCCAGCATTTT
CDR3: CASSYRADQPQHF

V: TRBV20-1
length: 16
J: TRBJ2-3
size: NA
D: TRBD2
DNA: TGCAGTGCCCCCCCCGGGCTAGCGGGAGTGACAGATACGCAGTATTTT
CDR3: CSAPPGLAGVTDTQYF

V: TRBV25-1
length: 13
J: TRBJ1-2
size: NA
D: NA
DNA: TGTGCCAGCAGTGAGCAGGGAGGCTATGGCTACACCTTC
CDR3: CASSEQGGYGYTF

V: TRBV7-9
length: 15
J: TRBJ2-7
size: NA
D: TRBD1
DNA: TGTGCCAGCAGCAGAACCGGGACAGGTGGCGACGAGCAGTACTTC
CDR3: CASSRTGTGGDEQYF

V: TRBV20-1
length: 15
J: TRBJ2-7
size: few
D: TRBD1
DNA: TGCAGTGCTCCCTCTGTGGGGACAGGAGACTACGAGCAGTACTTC
CDR3: CSAPSVGTGDYEQYF

V: TRBV7-9
length: 16
J: TRBJ2-3
size: NA
D: TRBD1
DNA: TGTGCCAGCAGCTTAGGGACAGGGGTGGTCACAGATACGCAGTATTTT
CDR3: CASSLGTGVVTDTQYF

V: TRBV11-2
length: 14
J: TRBJ2-4
size: few
D: NA
DNA: TGTGCCAGCAGCATCGACAGGAATAAAAACATTCAGTACTTC
CDR3: CASSIDRNKNIQYF

V: TRBV4-3
length: 15
J: TRBJ2-7
size: many
D: TRBD1
DNA: TGCGCCAGCAGCCAAGACGGGACAGGGGGCAACGAGCAGTACTTC
CDR3: CASSQDGTGGNEQYF

V: TRBV18
length: 15
J: TRBJ2-1
size: few
D: NA
DNA: TGTGCCAGCTCACCAACCCGGAGCTCCTACAATGAGCAGTTCTTC
CDR3: CASSPTRSSYNEQFF

V: TRBV3-1
length: 14
J: TRBJ2-7
size: many
D: NA
DNA: TGTGCCAGCAGCCAACGCCAAGCCTTGGGCGAGCAGTACTTC
CDR3: CASSQRQALGEQYF

V: TRBV24-1
length: 12
J: TRBJ1-1
size: few
D: NA
DNA: TGTGCCACCAGTGACCGGAACCAGGAAGCTTTCTTT
CDR3: CATSDRNQEAFF

V: TRBV5-5
length: 15
J: TRBJ2-1
size: NA
D: NA
DNA: TGTGCCAGCAGCTATGACAGGCAAGCCTACAATGAGCAGTTCTTC
CDR3: CASSYDRQAYNEQFF

V: TRBV3-1
length: 15
J: TRBJ1-1
size: once
D: NA
DNA: TGTGCCAGCAGCCAAGTTAGGTATAAGGGATCCGAAGCTTTCTTT
CDR3: CASSQVRYKGSEAFF

V: TRBV12-3/TRBV12-4
length: 16
J: TRBJ1-2
size: NA
D: TRBD1
DNA: TGTGCCAGCAGCCCCCGGATGACAGGGACAAACTATGGCTACACCTTC
CDR3: CASSPRMTGTNYGYTF

V: TRBV6-1
length: 15
J: TRBJ2-1
size: NA
D: NA
DNA: TGTGCCAGCAGGCGGGGCCTTTCCCCGTTAAATGAGCAGTTCTTC
CDR3: CASRRGLSPLNEQFF

V: TRBV28
length: 15
J: TRBJ1-1
size: NA
D: NA
DNA: TGTGCCAGCAGACCGGCCGGGATGGGGGACACTGAAGCTTTCTTT
CDR3: CASRPAGMGDTEAFF

V: TRBV7-2
length: 14
J: TRBJ2-1
size: NA
D: NA
DNA: TGTGCCAGCAGCATAGACCGGACCTCAAATGAGCAGTTCTTC
CDR3: CASSIDRTSNEQFF

V: TRBV20-1
length: 13
J: TRBJ2-7
size: NA
D: NA
DNA: TGCAGTGCTAGGAGGCAGGGGACCTACGAGCAGTACTTC
CDR3: CSARRQGTYEQYF

V: TRBV7-2
length: 13
J: TRBJ1-2
size: NA
D: TRBD1
DNA: TGTGCCAGCAGACCCGGGACAGGGAGGGGCTACACCTTC
CDR3: CASRPGTGRGYTF

V: TRBV6-1
length: 16
J: TRBJ2-7
size: NA
D: NA
DNA: TGTGCCAGCAGTGAAGCCTCTTCAAGGTCGGGCTACGAGCAGTACTTC
CDR3: CASSEASSRSGYEQYF

V: TRBV24-1
length: 17
J: TRBJ2-7
size: NA
D: NA
DNA: TGTGCCACCAGTGAATACCCGGGCCTTCTACACTCCTACGAGCAGTACTTC
CDR3: CATSEYPGLLHSYEQYF